This TCR beta chain was observed in a study of T cells in Graves' hyperthyroidism and ophthalmopathy (dated 2019 in TCRdb). At the level of the whole study: Peripheral blood was collected at initial diagnosis, before any treatment. After sampling, hyperthyroidism patients received methimazole starting at 30 mg daily, and ophthalmopathy patients received high-dose intravenous methylprednisolone. According to the paper, TCR Vbeta CDR3 sequencing was carried out on over 130 peripheral blood samples, which came from more than 40 ophthalmopathy, under 80 hyperthyroidism and approximately 17 progressor patients. The 75 to 100 discovery patients were randomly divided into training and test sets at a 7:3 ratio. Prospective prediction of ophthalmopathy was tested in an independent validation cohort consisting of 18 to 20 hyperthyroidism patients and around 16 patients who later progressed to ophthalmopathy. The study also compared thyroid tissue and blood T-cell repertoires from five or six Graves' hyperthyroidism patients. TCR V-J signatures able to tell the groups apart were searched for in a discovery cohort of 95 to 100 patients, of whom around 42 had Graves' ophthalmopathy and about 60 had stable Graves' hyperthyroidism.

The TCR beta CDR3 regions were amplified from RNA transcripts. A first-round RT-PCR of the TCR CDR3 used the HTBI primer set with the Qiagen OneStep RT-PCR kit. Libraries were constructed in a second round of multiplex PCR, after which size selection and purification were performed. The libraries were sequenced on an Illumina HiSeq2000 using paired-end 100 bp reads. Turning to the authors' computational methods: SOAPnuke was used to process the raw data, removing reads that contained adapters or uncalled bases, had a mean Phred below 15, or lacked an exact match to the constant primer or identifier. COPE v1.2.5 was used to merge high-quality paired reads, and clonotypes were defined as unique nucleotide sequences. Clonotypes were aligned to IMGT TRBV, TRBD and TRBJ reference segments using MiTCR v1.1. The analysis included only V-J combinations with a frequency above 0.0001, which together covered around 99% of the repertoires. A TCS score was defined as the ratio of F50 (clonal expansion) to E x V (chaos), with BLOSUM62-based TCRdist applied between CDR3 peptides within each V-J. Welch's t-statistics and random forest reduced 450 to 600 V-J features to under 15, which were used in a naive Bayes classifier (R e1071). Starting from the raw public reads, TCRdb applied fastp trimming at Q25, assembled clones with MiXCR and retained in-frame beta chains. A single entry per CDR3 protein holds the most common genes and DNA from its merged rows. The V and J calls were not made by the authors but by TCRdb's processing. The sample includes some 340,000 distinct CDR3 sequences, with around 13% observed a single time. The top ten clonotypes cover 34% of the sample.

Findings and caveats that apply to the study as a whole: Sample size was not statistically predetermined, and investigators were not blinded to group allocation. During validation, the model predicted progression to ophthalmopathy a median of roughly six months ahead of onset, with approximately 70% sensitivity and 72.22% specificity. A model built on a 13 V-J signature distinguished ophthalmopathy from stable hyperthyroidism, reaching about 88% sensitivity and around 82% specificity in cross-validation and 80%/75% in testing. Most expanded thyroid clonotypes (frequency above 0.001) were also detected in blood, a finding suggesting that blood repertoires may reflect thyroid immune responses.

Looking up the germline V gene yields CDR1 MGHRA and CDR2 YSYEKL. Trimming costs V 0 bases and J 5 bases, and their ends lie 17 bases apart. The CDR3, from cysteine to phenylalanine, totals 17 residues. Of all the DNA, just the CDR3 is kept, 51 bases in frame from base 1. In the ophthalmopathy patients, disease was moderately to severely active, with a Clinical Activity Score of 3 or more, a NOSPECS grade of 4 or more, and a duration of less than 3 months. Patients with uncontrolled infections, other autoimmune diseases, pregnancy or lactation were excluded. Diagnoses were established on the basis of clinical symptoms, serum thyroxine and TRAb, thyroid ultrasound, and orbital computed tomography. PBMCs were isolated from 8 to 10 ml of fresh peripheral blood by Ficoll-Paque density gradient centrifugation. Total RNA was extracted with Trizol reagent, and quality was checked on an Agilent 2100 Bioanalyzer.

This clonotype appeared many times. It lacks a known antigen. No much larger clone is present one base from it, and per-base qualities are unavailable. The chain couples TRBV4-1 to TRBJ2-1; the D gene is perhaps TRBD1, from 6 matching bases. This TCR was recovered from a woman between 35 and 50 years old with Graves' ophthalmopathy. Sequencing was done on a sample of blood. In nucleotide form, the sequence is TGCGCCAGCAGCCAAGAAGGGGGTACACGGGCAAACAATGAGCAGTTCTTC. Its product reads: CASSQEGGTRANNEQFF.